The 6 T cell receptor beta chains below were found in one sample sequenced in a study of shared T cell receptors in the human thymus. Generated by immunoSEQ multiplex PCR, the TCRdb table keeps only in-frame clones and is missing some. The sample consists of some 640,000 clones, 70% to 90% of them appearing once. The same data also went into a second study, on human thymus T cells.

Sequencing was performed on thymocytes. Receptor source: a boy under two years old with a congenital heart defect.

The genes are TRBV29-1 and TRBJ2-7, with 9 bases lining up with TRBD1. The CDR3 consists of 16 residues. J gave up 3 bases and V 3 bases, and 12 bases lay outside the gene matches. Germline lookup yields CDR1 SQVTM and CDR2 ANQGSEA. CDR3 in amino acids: CSVDNQPGTGYYEQYF. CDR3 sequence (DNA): TGCAGCGTTGATAACCAACCCGGGACAGGGTACTACGAGCAGTACTTC.

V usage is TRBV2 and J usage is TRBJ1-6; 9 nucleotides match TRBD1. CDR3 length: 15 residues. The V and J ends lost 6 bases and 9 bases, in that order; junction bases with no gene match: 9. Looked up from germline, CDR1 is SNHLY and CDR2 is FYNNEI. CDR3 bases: TGTGCCAGCAGCGACGGGGACAGGGTTACTTCACCCCTCCACTTT. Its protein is CASSDGDRVTSPLHF.

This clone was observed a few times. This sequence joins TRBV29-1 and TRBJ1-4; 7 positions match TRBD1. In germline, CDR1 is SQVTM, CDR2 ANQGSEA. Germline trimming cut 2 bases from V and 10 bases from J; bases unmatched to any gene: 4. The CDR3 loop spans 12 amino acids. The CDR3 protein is CSVEQGGGKLFF. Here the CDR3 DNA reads TGCAGCGTTGAACAGGGGGGTGGAAAACTGTTTTTT.

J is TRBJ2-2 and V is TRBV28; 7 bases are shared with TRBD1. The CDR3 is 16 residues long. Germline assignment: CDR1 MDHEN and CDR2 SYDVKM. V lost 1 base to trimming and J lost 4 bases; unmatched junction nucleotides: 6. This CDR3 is CASSLYGDRFTGELFF. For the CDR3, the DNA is TGTGCCAGCAGTTTATATGGGGACAGATTCACCGGGGAGCTGTTTTTT. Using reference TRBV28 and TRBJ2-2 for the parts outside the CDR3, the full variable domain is DVKVTQSSRYLVKRTGEKVFLECVQDMDHENMFWYRQDPGLGLRLIYFSYDVKMKEKGDIPEGYSVSREKKERFSLILESASTNQTSMYLCASSLYGDRFTGELFFGEGSRLTVL.

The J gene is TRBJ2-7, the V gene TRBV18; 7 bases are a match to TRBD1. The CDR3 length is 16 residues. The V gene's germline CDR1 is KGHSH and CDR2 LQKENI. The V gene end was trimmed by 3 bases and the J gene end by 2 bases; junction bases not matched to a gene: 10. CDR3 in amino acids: CASSPTIRQGAYEQYF. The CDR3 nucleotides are TGTGCCAGCTCACCCACTATAAGACAGGGTGCCTACGAGCAGTACTTC.

The CDR3 is CASSEPLAGRPCEQYF. The CDR3 nucleotides are TGTGCCAGCAGTGAGCCTCTAGCGGGGAGACCCTGCGAGCAGTACTTC. The chain joins TRBV6-1 to TRBJ2-7; 9 bases map to TRBD2. CDR1 is MNHNS, CDR2 SASEGT, per germline. The CDR3 has 16 residues. Germline trimming cut 3 bases from V and 6 bases from J; bases unmatched to any gene: 12.